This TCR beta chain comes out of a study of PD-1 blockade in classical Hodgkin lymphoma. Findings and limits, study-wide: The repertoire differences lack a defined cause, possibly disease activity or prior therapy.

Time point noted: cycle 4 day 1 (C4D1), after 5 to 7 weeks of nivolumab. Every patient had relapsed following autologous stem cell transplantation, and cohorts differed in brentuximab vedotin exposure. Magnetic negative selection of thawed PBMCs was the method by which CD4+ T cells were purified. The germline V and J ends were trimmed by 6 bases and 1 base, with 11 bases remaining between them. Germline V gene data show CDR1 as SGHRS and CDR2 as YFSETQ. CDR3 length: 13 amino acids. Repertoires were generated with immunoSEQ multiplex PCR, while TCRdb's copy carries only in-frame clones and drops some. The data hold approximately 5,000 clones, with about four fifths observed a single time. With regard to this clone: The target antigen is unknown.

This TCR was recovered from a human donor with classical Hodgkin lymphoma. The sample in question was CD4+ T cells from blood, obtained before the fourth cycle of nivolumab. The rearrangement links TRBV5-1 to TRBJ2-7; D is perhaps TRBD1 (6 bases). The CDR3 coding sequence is TGCGCCAGCAACAGGGACGAGTCCTACGAGCAGTACTTC. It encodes CASNRDESYEQYF.